This T cell receptor beta chain derives from a study of breast tumors, draining lymph nodes, adjacent tissues. Broader study findings: That most tumor T cells come from lymph nodes remained unproven. Most tumor T cells seemingly derive from lymph node, then expand in tumor. Tumor TCR diversity was below lymph nodes but above nontumor tissue. Luminal-like breast cancer showed significantly higher tumor–nontumor repertoire similarity than basal-like.

One entry per CDR3 protein results from TCRdb running MiXCR on the multiplex PCR reads. The sample gives about 35,000 distinct CDR3 sequences, roughly 32% of which show up once; 9.5% to 13% is in the top ten. This CDR3 is built from 16 residues. Trimming cost V 7 bases and J 0 bases, with 16 bases left between them. CDR1 is MNHNY and CDR2 is SVGAGI in the germline V gene (reference sequence). This clonotype has ten or more counts. Its antigen is as yet unknown. This TCR was sampled from a female donor with breast cancer. Some clones in this sample may be carry-over from other donors' samples. The material sequenced was breast tumor tissue. This chain uses TRBV6-6 with TRBJ1-5, with D perhaps matching TRBD1 (5 bases). CDR3 region: CASTDPDTNSNQPQHF. DNA for the CDR3: TGTGCCAGCACAGACCCGGACACGAATAGCAATCAGCCCCAGCATTTT.